These 17 T cell receptor beta chains came from one sample sequenced in a study of T cell responses to AZD1222 COVID-19 vaccine. TCRdb's table, derived via immunoSEQ multiplex PCR, lists solely in-frame clones and lacks some. The repertoire holds about 140,000 clones, roughly 89% seen once, with approximately 5.7% in the top ten. Sequenced here: peripheral blood, sampled on day 0 of AZD1222 vaccination. Receptors originate from an adult in good health.

This clone was recorded only once. The chain carries TRBV4-3 and TRBJ1-3; D is perhaps TRBD1 (5 bases). Between the trimmed V and J ends, which lost 0 bases and 4 bases, there was a span of 13 bases. This CDR3 is built from 16 residues. Germline V gives CDR1 LGHNA, CDR2 YSLEER. CDR3 amino acids: CASSQDGGRLGNTIYF. In nucleotides, the CDR3 is TGCGCCAGCAGCCAAGACGGGGGGAGGTTAGGAAACACCATATATTTT.

DNA for the CDR3: TGTGCCAGCAGCTTATCGAGCCGTGACATGAACACTGAAGCTTTCTTT. Residues: CASSLSSRDMNTEAFF. The chain combines TRBV11-1 with TRBJ1-1; D remains ambiguous. The CDR3 length is 16 residues. Trimming shortened V by 2 bases and J by 0 bases, and 13 bases separated the two germline ends. Germline CDR1 and CDR2: SGHAT and FQDESV (reference sequence). The complete variable domain, with remaining parts taken from reference TRBV11-1 and TRBJ1-1, reads EAEVAQSPRYKITEKSQAVAFWCDPISGHATLYWYRQILGQGPELLVQFQDESVVDDSQLPKDRFSAERLKGVDSTLKIQPAELGDSAMYLCASSLSSRDMNTEAFFGQGTRLTVV.

The rearrangement uses TRBV28 and TRBJ1-6, with 9 nucleotides matching TRBD1. Germline V CDR1 and CDR2: MDHEN, SYDVKM. The CDR3 runs to 14 residues. The V gene end was trimmed by 9 bases and the J gene end by 9 bases; junction bases not matched to a gene: 9. The CDR3 sequence is CASNRDRVISPLHF. The CDR3 DNA sequence: TGTGCCAGTAACCGGGACAGGGTAATTTCACCCCTCCACTTT.

The chain employs TRBV7-9 and TRBJ2-5, with a tentative D call TRBD1 (5 bases). Germline lookup yields CDR1 SEHNR and CDR2 FQNEAQ (reference sequence). V was pared by 5 bases and J by 4 bases, with 14 bases between. The CDR3 runs 14 residues. The CDR3 sequence: CASSPFGASETQYF. The CDR3, as DNA: TGTGCCAGCAGCCCGTTTGGGGCCTCAGAGACCCAGTACTTC.

This clone was detected a few times. This sequence joins TRBV15 and TRBJ1-2; the D is unclear. The CDR3 consists of 14 residues. Germline V gene lookup returns CDR1 LNHNV and CDR2 YYDKDF (reference sequence). V lost 0 bases and J lost 6, with 11 bases in between. CDR3 in amino acids: CATSRDVGGNGYTF. CDR3 nucleotides: TGTGCCACCAGCAGAGATGTTGGCGGGAATGGCTACACCTTC.

The chain has TRBV7-9 and TRBJ2-1, with 9 positions matching TRBD2. Germline values: CDR1 SEHNR, CDR2 FQNEAQ (reference sequence). Trimming took 5 bases from V and 5 from J; bases not matched to a gene: 7. CDR3 length: 15 residues. The CDR3 spells CASSHTSGYDNEQFF. The CDR3 DNA reads as TGTGCCAGCAGCCATACTAGCGGGTACGACAATGAGCAGTTCTTC.

This rearrangement joins TRBV27 to TRBJ1-4; TRBD1 agrees at 8 bases. The V gene's germline CDR1 is MNHEY and CDR2 SMNVEV (reference sequence). The V segment lost 4 bases and the J segment 4 bases; nucleotides outside the gene matches: 5. The CDR3 totals 15 residues. DNA of the CDR3: TGTGCCAGCAGTTCCAGGGGGCGGTTTAATGAAAAACTGTTTTTT. It translates to CASSSRGRFNEKLFF.

This chain links TRBV4-2 with TRBJ1-6; no clear D. This CDR3 has 16 amino acids. V lost 0 bases and J lost 3, with 9 bases in between. Per germline, CDR1 LGHNA and CDR2 YNFKEQ. CDR3 in DNA: TGTGCCAGCAGCCAAGAAGGCAGGAGCTATAATTCACCCCTCCACTTT. Protein: CASSQEGRSYNSPLHF.

This clone showed up just a few times. V usage is TRBV19 and J usage is TRBJ1-1; D might be TRBD1 (5 bases). V gave up 6 bases and J gave up 2 bases, with 13 bases separating them. The CDR3 length is 14 residues. Germline CDR1 LNHDA, CDR2 SQIVND (reference sequence). CDR3 in amino acids: CASSPQGANTEAFF. The CDR3 DNA sequence: TGTGCCAGTAGCCCCCAGGGAGCAAACACTGAAGCTTTCTTT.

This chain links TRBV25-1 with TRBJ2-7; D unclear. The V gene lost 3 bases and the J gene lost 3 bases, with 9 bases spanning the gap. Germline lookup yields CDR1 MGHDK and CDR2 SYGVNS. The CDR3 runs 13 residues. The CDR3 DNA reads as TGTGCCAGCAGTGAGGACCTTCTCTACGAGCAGTACTTC. Protein product: CASSEDLLYEQYF.

This chain connects TRBV4-2 to TRBJ2-7; TRBD1 might be the D (5 bases). This CDR3 has 15 amino acids. Germline values: CDR1 LGHNA, CDR2 YNFKEQ. V gave up 0 bases and J gave up 0 bases, with 9 bases separating them. The CDR3 coding sequence is TGTGCCAGCAGCCAAGATTGGCAGGGCTCCTACGAGCAGTACTTC. Its protein product is CASSQDWQGSYEQYF.

The chain joins TRBV5-5 to TRBJ1-1; TRBD1 might be the D (5 bases). The CDR3 has 14 residues. Per germline, CDR1 SGHKS and CDR2 YYEKEE (reference sequence). The V end lost 2 bases, the J end lost 7 bases, and 15 bases lay between the germline ends. The CDR3, as DNA: TGTGCCAGCAGCTTACCTATGACCGGGGGTGAAGCTTTCTTT. Translated, it gives CASSLPMTGGEAFF.

The genes are TRBV5-4 and TRBJ1-2; D remains unclear. V dropped 0 bases and J dropped 5 bases, with 8 bases sitting between them. This CDR3 is 13 amino acids long. Germline V gene data show CDR1 as SGHNT and CDR2 as YYREEE (reference sequence). The DNA for the CDR3 is TGTGCCAGCAGCTTGGACGCAGGATATGGCTACACCTTC. This encodes CASSLDAGYGYTF. The full variable domain, with the rest looked up from reference TRBV5-4 and TRBJ1-2, is ETGVTQSPTHLIKTRGQQVTLRCSSQSGHNTVSWYQQALGQGPQFIFQYYREEENGRGNFPPRFSGLQFPNYSSELNVNALELDDSALYLCASSLDAGYGYTFGSGTRLTVV.

The CDR3 sequence: CASSATGTVGGANVLTF. The CDR3 DNA follows: TGTGCCAGCAGTGCTACCGGGACAGTCGGGGGGGCCAACGTCCTGACTTTC. The J gene is TRBJ2-6, the V gene TRBV28, with 7 bases lining up with TRBD1. CDR3 length: 17 residues. CDR1 and CDR2 (germline): MDHEN, SYDVKM. V gave up 5 bases and J gave up 4 bases; unmatched junction bases: 11.

This clone was picked up a small number of times. The chain carries TRBV5-6 and TRBJ1-1; D possibly corresponds to TRBD1 (5 bases). Looked up from germline, CDR1 is SGHDT and CDR2 is YYEEEE. V was pared by 1 base and J by 3 bases, with 16 bases between. This CDR3 region has 16 residues. CDR3 amino acids: CASSLYRAMGHTEAFF. CDR3 nucleotides: TGTGCCAGCAGCTTGTATAGGGCCATGGGACACACTGAAGCTTTCTTT. The full variable domain, rest sourced from reference TRBV5-6 and TRBJ1-1, is DAGVTQSPTHLIKTRGQQVTLRCSPKSGHDTVSWYQQALGQGPQFIFQYYEEEERQRGNFPDRFSGHQFPNYSSELNVNALLLGDSALYLCASSLYRAMGHTEAFFGQGTRLTVV.

This clone was detected a few times. The chain combines TRBV20-1 with TRBJ1-1; D gene ambiguous. The CDR3 is made up of 12 amino acids. The V gene lost 3 bases and the J gene lost 4 bases, with 9 bases spanning the gap. CDR1 and CDR2 (germline): DFQATT, SNEGSKA (reference sequence). CDR3 sequence (DNA): TGCAGTGCTAGTTTGGGGAGCACTGAAGCTTTCTTT. Protein product: CSASLGSTEAFF.

V is TRBV27 and J is TRBJ1-1, with TRBD1 as a possible D gene (5 bases). This CDR3 spans 15 amino acids. Germline V CDR1 and CDR2: MNHEY, SMNVEV (reference sequence). With 8 bases removed from V and 5 bases from J, the gap between germline ends came to 21 bases. The CDR3 loop reads CASARRTGLRTEAFF. CDR3 nucleotide sequence: TGTGCCAGCGCCCGGCGGACGGGACTCCGGACTGAAGCTTTCTTT.